These 5 T cell receptor beta chains originate from one sample sequenced in a study of post-analysis software for immune sequencing data. Whole-study results and caveats: Patients had higher frequencies than controls of roughly five TRBV segments, including TRBV5-6, TRBV5-1 and TRBV20-1.

No antigen has been assigned to these receptors. cDNA libraries for TCR beta contained unique molecular identifiers. TCRdb ran MiXCR on the PCR reads and lists one entry per CDR3 protein. The sample lists a few hundred thousand distinct CDR3 sequences; more than 30% were seen once. The sequenced sample was blood. The source of these receptors is a girl aged 2-10 years with multiple sclerosis.

The CDR3 DNA reads as TGTGCCAGCAGACGGGACAACACAGATACGCAGTATTTT. Its protein product is CASRRDNTDTQYF. The rearrangement joins TRBV6-5 to TRBJ2-3, with D perhaps matching TRBD1 (6 bases). Germline loops: CDR1 MNHEY, CDR2 SVGAGI. This CDR3 region has 13 residues. V lost 6 bases and J lost 2, with 9 bases in between.

The V call is TRBV4-3, the J call TRBJ1-1, with 8 bases fitting TRBD1. The ends lost 1 base at V and 4 bases at J; junction bases unmatched: 2. Germline V CDR1 and CDR2: LGHNA, YSLEER. This CDR3 has 14 amino acids. The chain's CDR3 is CASSQGQGLTEAFF. CDR3 DNA sequence: TGCGCCAGCAGCCAAGGACAGGGGCTCACTGAAGCTTTCTTT.

The chain recombines TRBV5-1 with TRBJ2-5, with unresolved D. Germline V lookup: CDR1 SGHRS, CDR2 YFSETQ. Trimming pared 2 bases from V and 5 bases from J, leaving 16 bases between. The CDR3 extends over 15 amino acids. The CDR3 DNA sequence: TGCGCCAGCAGCTTAGACGGAGTAAAGAGGGAGACCCAGTACTTC. This codes for CASSLDGVKRETQYF.

The V call is TRBV7-3, the J call TRBJ2-1; tentatively, D is TRBD2 (5 bases). CDR3 length equals 15 residues. Germline V gene data show CDR1 as SGHTA and CDR2 as FQGTGA. V dropped 5 bases and J dropped 4 bases, with 15 bases sitting between them. In nucleotides, the CDR3 is TGTGCCAGCAGCAAGCGGCTAGCTGAGTACAATGAGCAGTTCTTC. Translated: CASSKRLAEYNEQFF.

The chain employs TRBV4-2 and TRBJ2-5, with TRBD2 matching 9 bases. With 6 bases clipped from V and 5 bases from J, the junction kept 7 bases outside the gene matches. The germline V gene encodes CDR1 LGHNA and CDR2 YNFKEQ. The CDR3 covers 14 residues. This CDR3 reads CASRPGGGDETQYF. CDR3 DNA: TGTGCCAGCAGACCAGGCGGGGGGGACGAGACCCAGTACTTC.